This T cell receptor (beta chain) originates from a study of blood T cells in healthy people across ages. For every donor, a draw yielded around 10 milliliters of peripheral blood. The sample holds many counts of this clonotype. Its specificity is unknown. Study conclusions and caveats: Naive CD4+ cell counts and diversity both ran higher in long-lived than in aged donors.

The second PCR ran roughly 6 to 11 cycles with a sample-barcoded 5' primer and J-beta primers. Paired-end reads containing CDR3 totaled no fewer than 2.5 million for each sample. TCRdb processed the 5' RACE reads anew with MiXCR; each CDR3 protein has one entry. This table holds 590,000 or so distinct CDR3 sequences, roughly 30% found once. This CDR3 is built from 15 residues. V lost 3 bases and J lost 0, with 9 bases in between. Germline V gene sequence: CDR1 KGHSH, CDR2 LQKENI. This TCR derives from a woman at least 80 years old in good health. The chain employs TRBV18 and TRBJ2-4; D may match TRBD1 or TRBD2 (5 bases each). Sample: blood. The CDR3 is CASSPAGTAKNIQYF. As DNA, the CDR3 is TGTGCCAGCTCACCGGCAGGGACAGCCAAAAACATTCAGTACTTC.